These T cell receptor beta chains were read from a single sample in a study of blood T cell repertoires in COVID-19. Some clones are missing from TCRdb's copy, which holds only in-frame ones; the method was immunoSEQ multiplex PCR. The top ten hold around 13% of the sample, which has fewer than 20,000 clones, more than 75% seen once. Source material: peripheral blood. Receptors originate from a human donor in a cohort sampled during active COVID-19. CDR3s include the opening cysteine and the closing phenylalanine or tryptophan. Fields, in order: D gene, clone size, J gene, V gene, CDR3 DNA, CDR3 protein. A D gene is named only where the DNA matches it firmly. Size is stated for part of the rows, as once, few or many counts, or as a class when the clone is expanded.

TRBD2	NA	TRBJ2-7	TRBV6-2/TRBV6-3	TGTGCCAGCAGTTACTCGTCCCCACTTAGCGGGGGGATCTCGAACTACGAGCAGTACTTC	CASSYSSPLSGGISNYEQYF
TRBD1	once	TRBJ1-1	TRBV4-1	TGCGCCAGCAGCCAGGGCTTAAGGGGGCCTGAAGCTTTCTTT	CASSQGLRGPEAFF
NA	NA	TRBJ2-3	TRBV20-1	TGCAGTGCTAGTGCAGGCTGGAGCACAGATACGCAGTATTTT	CSASAGWSTDTQYF
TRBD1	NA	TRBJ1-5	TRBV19	TGTGCCAGTAGTATCAACAGGGGACAGCCCCAGCATTTT	CASSINRGQPQHF
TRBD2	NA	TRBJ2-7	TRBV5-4	TGTGCCAGCAGCTTATCGACTAGCGGGCTCTCCTACGAGCAGTACTTC	CASSLSTSGLSYEQYF
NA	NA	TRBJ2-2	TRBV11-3	TGTGCCAGCAGCTTACGGGCGGGATGGGGCACCGGGGAGCTGTTTTTT	CASSLRAGWGTGELFF
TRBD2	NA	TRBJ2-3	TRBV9	TGTGCCAGCAGCGTAGCTACTAGCGGGGGGGCCACAGATACGCAGTATTTT	CASSVATSGGATDTQYF
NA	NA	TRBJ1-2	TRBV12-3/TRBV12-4	TGTGCCAGCAGTTTAGTTCAGACAGGAGGCTACACCTTC	CASSLVQTGGYTF
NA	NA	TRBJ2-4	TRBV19	TGTGCCAGTAGTACCCCCGGGGGGCCTAAAAACATTCAGTACTTC	CASSTPGGPKNIQYF
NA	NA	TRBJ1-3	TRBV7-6	TGTGCCAGCAGTTTACTTCAGGGGAAGGTTTTTTTTGACACCATATATTTT	CASSLLQGKVFFDTIYF
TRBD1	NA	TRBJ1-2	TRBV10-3	TGTGCCATCAGTGACCCGACAGGGGGCGGCTATGGCTACACCTTC	CAISDPTGGGYGYTF
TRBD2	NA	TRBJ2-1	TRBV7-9	TGTGCCAGCAGCCCAGGGAGGGTAGCGGGGGTAAATGAGCAGTTCTTC	CASSPGRVAGVNEQFF
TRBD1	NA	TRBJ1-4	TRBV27	TGTGCCAGCAGTTTACCATATCCCGTAGGACAGGGCCCTTCGCCTAATGAAAAACTGTTTTTT	CASSLPYPVGQGPSPNEKLFF
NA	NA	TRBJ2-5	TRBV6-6	TGTGCCAGCAGCCCCCCGGGGGGCGGCAGTGGGACCCAGTACTTC	CASSPPGGGSGTQYF
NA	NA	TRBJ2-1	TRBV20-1	TGCAGTGCTAGTCATCCCCAGGGAAGGTCCTACAATGAGCAATTCTTC	CSASHPQGRSYNEQFF